Here is one T cell receptor (beta chain) with its context. The record originates from a study of CD8+CD57+ T cells in acquired aplastic anemia. Germline lookup yields CDR1 MNHEY and CDR2 SVGEGT. The CDR3 extends over 17 amino acids. V was clipped by 6 bases and J by 2 bases; unmatched bases: 9. Genomic DNA templated the TCR beta VDJ and CDR3 profiling. Each CDR3 protein is one row after TCRdb ran MiXCR on the reads. The sample records about 160,000 distinct CDR3 sequences, 35% to 55% being singletons. The clonotype originates from a human donor in good health. The sequenced sample consisted of sorted CD4+, CD8+, or CD8+CD57+ T cells (not recorded which) from PBMCs. The chain couples TRBV6-2 or TRBV6-3 to TRBJ2-6; TRBD1 aligns across 8 bases. The CDR3 loop reads CASSQNRGWTGANVLTF. CDR3 sequence (DNA): TGTGCCAGCAGCCAAAACAGGGGGTGGACTGGGGCCAACGTCCTGACTTTC.